Included here is one T cell receptor beta chain sequence, with context. The specificity of this receptor is unknown. No much larger clone is present one base from it, and per-base qualities are unavailable. The immunoSEQ Assay, a bias-controlled multiplex PCR, was used to amplify TCRbeta CDR3 regions from genomic DNA. On the authors' methods: Within the assay, amplification of reference gene primers was used to estimate how many nucleated cells each sample contained. Sequence reads were collapsed and filtered to measure the absolute abundance of every unique TCRbeta CDR3 rearrangement. For each sample, productive Simpson clonality was calculated as the square root of Simpson's diversity index over productive rearrangements. The immuneACCESS repertoire file appears here via TCRdb, limited to in-frame rearrangements. These files lack a portion of the clones; in checked studies, under half of the deficit traces to unresolved V genes, and the cause of the others is not known. That table gives V, J and clone size, and the DNA gave D and trimming. The sample yields 150,000 to 200,000 clones; about 93% were counted once. The ten largest clones capture 0.5% to 0.6% of the sample.

Each collaborating institution followed its own protocols to collect whole blood in K2EDTA tubes. Collaborator samples were shipped for TCRbeta analysis as frozen whole blood, isolated PBMCs, or DNA extracted from either sample type. The record originates from a study of blood T cell repertoires in COVID-19 (dated by TCRdb to 2020 to 2022). About the study as a whole: Samples covering the acute and convalescent phases of COVID-19 were provided by collaborators in the United States, Italy and Spain. The prospective study material was composed of cDNA or gDNA derived from T cells, B-cell-depleted T cells, or PBMCs. Subjects who had been exposed to COVID-19, were actively infected with it, or had recovered from it provided the deeply sampled blood TCRbeta repertoires that made up the dataset. The repertoires were released in a freely available public database meant as a resource for research on the immune response to SARS-CoV-2. The samples were drawn from the first 160 participants of the ongoing ImmuneRACE study and from over 950 subjects provided by 6 global collaborators. A de-identified subject ID, COVID-19 status, age in years and sex were almost always included in the sample metadata. HLA class I and class II types, where available, came from metadata supplied by the sample provider rather than from assay-based typing.

The paper as a whole reports these results and caveats: The amount of clinical and demographic metadata varied by source and participant and was provided uncurated.

The germline V gene gives CDR1 as MNHEY and CDR2 as SVGAGI. The CDR3 contains 15 residues, cysteine and phenylalanine counted. The only DNA kept is the CDR3, 45 bases in frame from the first base. Relative to germline, V is 6 bases shorter and J is 0 bases shorter, with 12 bases between their ends. The receptor chain draws on TRBV6-5 and TRBJ1-3; TRBD1 might be the D gene, on 5 matching bases. The sequence derives from a man aged 50 to 60 with acute or convalescent COVID-19. What was sequenced was peripheral blood. Here is the DNA: TGTGCCAGCAGGAAGACAGAACCCTCTGGAAACACCATATATTTT. This is translated as CASRKTEPSGNTIYF.